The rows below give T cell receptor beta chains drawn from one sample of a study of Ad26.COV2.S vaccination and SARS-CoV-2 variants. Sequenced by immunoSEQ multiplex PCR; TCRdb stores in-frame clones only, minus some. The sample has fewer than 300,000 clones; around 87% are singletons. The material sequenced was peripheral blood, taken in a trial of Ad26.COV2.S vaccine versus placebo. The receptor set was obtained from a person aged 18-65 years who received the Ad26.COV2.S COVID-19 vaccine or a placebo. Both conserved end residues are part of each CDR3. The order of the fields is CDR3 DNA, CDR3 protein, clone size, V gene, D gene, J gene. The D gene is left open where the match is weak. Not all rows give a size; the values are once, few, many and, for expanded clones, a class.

cdr3_nt: TGCAGCGTTGACAGAGACACCGGGGAGCTGTTTTTT
cdr3_aa: CSVDRDTGELFF
clone_size: NA
v_call: TRBV29-1
d_call: NA
j_call: TRBJ2-2

cdr3_nt: TGTGCCAGCAGGGGCGACGCCTACAGTGAGCAGTTCTTC
cdr3_aa: CASRGDAYSEQFF
clone_size: NA
v_call: TRBV27
d_call: NA
j_call: TRBJ2-1

cdr3_nt: TGCGCCAGCAGCCAAGGATTAGGCGGGTCACGTAGGGATACGCAGTATTTT
cdr3_aa: CASSQGLGGSRRDTQYF
clone_size: NA
v_call: TRBV4-3
d_call: NA
j_call: TRBJ2-3

cdr3_nt: TGTGCCAGCTCAAAGGGGGGATTGGACACTGAAGCTTTCTTT
cdr3_aa: CASSKGGLDTEAFF
clone_size: NA
v_call: TRBV5-4
d_call: NA
j_call: TRBJ1-1

cdr3_nt: TGTGCCAGCAGTTTAGTTCAGGGTTCGCAGTATTTT
cdr3_aa: CASSLVQGSQYF
clone_size: NA
v_call: TRBV12-3/TRBV12-4
d_call: NA
j_call: TRBJ2-3

cdr3_nt: TGTGCCAGCTCACCAGGGAACCAGTACAATGAGCAGTTCTTC
cdr3_aa: CASSPGNQYNEQFF
clone_size: NA
v_call: TRBV18
d_call: NA
j_call: TRBJ2-1

cdr3_nt: TGCGCCAGCAGCTTTCCCAGGGACAGGGGGCTCATCCCCGTTGAGCAGTTCTTC
cdr3_aa: CASSFPRDRGLIPVEQFF
clone_size: NA
v_call: TRBV5-1
d_call: TRBD1
j_call: TRBJ2-1

cdr3_nt: TGTGCCAGCAGCAAAAAGACCCGACAGGGGAGTAGGAATCAGCCCCAGCATTTT
cdr3_aa: CASSKKTRQGSRNQPQHF
clone_size: NA
v_call: TRBV21-1
d_call: NA
j_call: TRBJ1-5

cdr3_nt: TGTGCCTGGTGTAGAGGGGACGGGAGTGAAAAACTGTTTTTT
cdr3_aa: CAWCRGDGSEKLFF
clone_size: NA
v_call: TRBV30
d_call: NA
j_call: TRBJ1-4

cdr3_nt: TGTGCCAGCAGCCCAAAGGGGGCGGGGGGAGATACGCAGTATTTT
cdr3_aa: CASSPKGAGGDTQYF
clone_size: once
v_call: TRBV7-3
d_call: NA
j_call: TRBJ2-3

cdr3_nt: TGTGCCAGCTCACCATTCCTAGGGGGCTCTGGGGCCAACGTCCTGACTTTC
cdr3_aa: CASSPFLGGSGANVLTF
clone_size: few
v_call: TRBV18
d_call: NA
j_call: TRBJ2-6

cdr3_nt: TGTGCCAGTAGTATAGGCGGGGGAGATACGCAGTATTTT
cdr3_aa: CASSIGGGDTQYF
clone_size: NA
v_call: TRBV19
d_call: TRBD2
j_call: TRBJ2-3

cdr3_nt: TGTGCCAGCTCACCTCCGTTGTCCCCCGGCGGTGGCTACACCTTC
cdr3_aa: CASSPPLSPGGGYTF
clone_size: NA
v_call: TRBV18
d_call: NA
j_call: TRBJ1-2

cdr3_nt: TGCGCCAGCAGTGAGTCGACAAAACTAGCGCTCCAAGAGACCCAGTACTTC
cdr3_aa: CASSESTKLALQETQYF
clone_size: NA
v_call: TRBV10-2
d_call: TRBD2
j_call: TRBJ2-5

cdr3_nt: TGTGCCAGCAGCTTAGGGTGGTGGGCGGGGGGAAATCAGCCCCAGCATTTT
cdr3_aa: CASSLGWWAGGNQPQHF
clone_size: NA
v_call: TRBV7-2
d_call: NA
j_call: TRBJ1-5

cdr3_nt: TGTGCCAGCTCACTAACGGACGTCAATCAGCCCCAGCATTTT
cdr3_aa: CASSLTDVNQPQHF
clone_size: NA
v_call: TRBV18
d_call: NA
j_call: TRBJ1-5

cdr3_nt: TGTGCCAGCTCACCACCTGGACAGGGCCACAATTCACCCCTCCACTTT
cdr3_aa: CASSPPGQGHNSPLHF
clone_size: NA
v_call: TRBV18
d_call: TRBD1
j_call: TRBJ1-6